The next 31 T cell receptor beta chains were all read from a single sample in a study of PD-1 blockade in classical Hodgkin lymphoma. The protocol was immunoSEQ multiplex PCR, while the TCRdb copy is restricted to in-frame clones and leaves out a portion. The sample shows 12,000 or so clones, approximately 81% of them seen only once. All trial patients relapsed after autologous stem cell transplantation. Sequencing used peripheral blood mononuclear cells (PBMCs), obtained at baseline. The receptor source for this set is a human donor with classical Hodgkin lymphoma.

This chain uses TRBV5-5 with TRBJ1-6; 9 bases fit TRBD1. V lost 2 bases, J lost 7 bases, and 1 base stayed unmatched. In germline, CDR1 is SGHKS, CDR2 YYEKEE (reference sequence). This CDR3 is 14 amino acids long. The CDR3 loop reads CASSFGTGNSPLHF. The CDR3 DNA is TGTGCCAGCAGCTTCGGGACAGGGAATTCACCCCTCCACTTT.

In its sample, this clone was seen a few times. The chain couples TRBV30 to TRBJ1-6, with D hard to call. V was clipped by 0 bases and J by 4 bases, with 4 bases between them. Per the germline V gene, CDR1 is GTSNPN and CDR2 is SVGIG (reference sequence). There are 13 residues in the CDR3. In DNA, the CDR3 is TGTGCCTGGAGTGTGGGATATAATTCACCCCTCCACTTT. Its translation: CAWSVGYNSPLHF.

This rearrangement joins TRBV10-3 to TRBJ1-1; tentative D call: TRBD1 (5 bases). From germline, CDR1 is ENHRY and CDR2 SYGVKD. There are 19 residues in the CDR3. The V gene lost 3 bases and the J gene lost 1 base, with 24 bases spanning the gap. CDR3 residues: CAISDFLAGTRLANTEAFF. In nucleotides, the CDR3 is TGTGCCATCAGTGATTTCTTGGCAGGGACTCGGCTAGCGAACACTGAAGCTTTCTTT.

In DNA form, the CDR3 reads TGTGCCATCAGTGAGTCTAAGGAGCGGGACCTGAGCACAGATACGCAGTATTTT. It specifies CAISESKERDLSTDTQYF. The genes are TRBV10-3 and TRBJ2-3; TRBD2 aligns across 7 bases. Unmatched junction bases numbered 9, after V lost 0 bases and J lost 0 bases. The CDR3 loop spans 18 amino acids. Germline V gene lookup returns CDR1 ENHRY and CDR2 SYGVKD.

The chain employs TRBV28 and TRBJ2-2; 7 nucleotides agree with TRBD1. CDR1 is MDHEN and CDR2 is SYDVKM in the germline V gene. V dropped 6 bases and J dropped 3; count of bases not matched to a gene: 10. The CDR3 totals 16 residues. CDR3 nucleotide sequence: TGTGCCAGCAGGCTATTAGACAGGGCCTACACCGGGGAGCTGTTTTTT. Translation: CASRLLDRAYTGELFF.

The chain couples TRBV14 to TRBJ1-6, with 10 bases lining up with TRBD1. The ends lost 1 base at V and 10 bases at J; junction bases unmatched: 10. CDR3 length: 17 amino acids. Germline CDR1 and CDR2: SGHDN and FVKESK. CDR3 protein: CASSQVPVTGGGSPLHF. The CDR3 DNA sequence: TGTGCCAGCAGCCAAGTTCCCGTGACAGGGGGCGGGTCACCCCTCCACTTT.

The chain joins TRBV7-3 to TRBJ2-3; D gene unclear. The CDR3 has 13 amino acids. Germline CDR1 SGHTA, CDR2 FQGTGA. Trimming took 10 bases from V and 6 from J, leaving 17 bases between them. DNA of the CDR3: TGTGCCACCTCTCTCCCCCCATCGGATACGCAGTATTTT. It is translated as CATSLPPSDTQYF.

J is TRBJ1-3 and V is TRBV2, with 8 bases matching TRBD1. Trimming removed 8 bases from V and 8 bases from J; junction bases left unmatched: 8. Germline lookup yields CDR1 SNHLY and CDR2 FYNNEI. The CDR3 runs 13 residues. DNA for the CDR3: TGTGCCAGCGGGGGACAGGTATTAGACACCATATATTTT. Translated, it gives CASGGQVLDTIYF.

The V call is TRBV5-4, the J call TRBJ2-2; D is unresolved. The CDR3 loop spans 12 amino acids. The germline V gene has CDR1 SGHNT and CDR2 YYREEE (reference sequence). V was pared by 3 bases and J by 6 bases, with 6 bases between. In DNA form, the CDR3 reads TGTGCCAGCAGCTCCTTCTCCGGGGAGCTGTTTTTT. Its protein is CASSSFSGELFF.

The V and J genes are TRBV7-9 and TRBJ2-5; D might be TRBD2 (6 bases). The CDR3 runs to 17 residues. Germline V gene sequence: CDR1 SEHNR, CDR2 FQNEAQ (reference sequence). Trimming cost V 0 bases and J 4 bases, with 18 bases left between them. CDR3: CASSLAVNGQGGETQYF. Here the CDR3 DNA reads TGTGCCAGCAGCTTAGCGGTTAATGGGCAGGGAGGAGAGACCCAGTACTTC.

The genes are TRBV6-6 and TRBJ2-7, with D tentatively TRBD1 (5 bases). Germline CDR1 and CDR2: MNHNY and SVGAGI (reference sequence). V gave up 5 bases and J gave up 6 bases, with 20 bases separating them. The CDR3 has 15 amino acids. DNA for the CDR3: TGTGCCAGCAGTACATCACAGGCGATGGTGGGCGAGCAGTACTTC. It encodes CASSTSQAMVGEQYF.

The rearrangement uses TRBV6-1 and TRBJ2-7; TRBD2 aligns across 12 bases. The germline CDR1 and CDR2 sequences are MNHNS and SASEGT. Trimming at V came to 4 bases and at J to 9 bases, leaving 13 bases not matched to a gene. This CDR3 comprises 16 residues. CDR3 in amino acids: CASSVFVASGRDGQYF. In DNA form, the CDR3 reads TGTGCCAGCAGTGTGTTCGTGGCTAGCGGGAGGGATGGGCAGTACTTC.

A word on this clone: An end of the junction differs from the germline gene, which may be a read error. The sample holds other DNA sequences that translate to the same CDR3. The chain uses TRBV5-6 and TRBJ1-2; 10 bases align to TRBD1. In germline, CDR1 is SGHDT, CDR2 YYEEEE. This CDR3 contains 16 residues. CDR3 DNA: TGTGCCAGCAGCCGATGGGACAGGGGTCAAGGGTATGGCTACACTTTC. Residues: CASSRWDRGQGYGYTF.

The chain carries TRBV7-2 and TRBJ1-6; D may be TRBD1 (5 bases). Germline V lookup: CDR1 SGHTA, CDR2 FQGNSA. This CDR3 contains 15 residues. The ends were cut back, 7 bases at V and 5 bases at J, with 15 bases in the middle. CDR3 region: CASTAAGGNNSPLHF. The DNA for the CDR3 is TGTGCCAGCACGGCGGCCGGGGGAAATAATTCACCCCTCCACTTT.

The chain uses TRBV9 and TRBJ2-1; D is unclear. There are 14 residues in the CDR3. V was trimmed by 3 bases and J by 3 bases, leaving 10 bases between them. CDR1 is SGDLS, CDR2 YYNGEE, per germline. DNA of the CDR3: TGTGCCAGCAGCGCCGGCCTTATCTACAATGAGCAGTTCTTC. Translation: CASSAGLIYNEQFF.

The rearrangement links TRBV5-1 to TRBJ2-7, with D hard to call. This CDR3 has 14 residues. CDR1 is SGHRS and CDR2 is YFSETQ in the germline V gene. Trimming stripped 4 bases from V and 1 base from J, with 12 bases between. CDR3 nucleotides: TGCGCCAGCAGCGGTCGACAAAATTCCTACGAGCAGTACTTC. This encodes CASSGRQNSYEQYF. The variable domain in full, completed from reference TRBV5-1 and TRBJ2-7, reads KAGVTQTPRYLIKTRGQQVTLSCSPISGHRSVSWYQQTPGQGLQFLFEYFSETQRNKGNFPGRFSGRQFSNSRSEMNVSTLELGDSALYLCASSGRQNSYEQYFGPGTRLTVT.

The J gene is TRBJ2-2, the V gene TRBV4-2, with D hard to call. CDR1 and CDR2 from the germline V gene are LGHNA and YNFKEQ. The CDR3 spans 15 residues. Trimming took off 1 base at V and 1 base at J, with 7 bases between the two ends. As DNA, the CDR3 is TGTGCCAGCAGCCAAGTCTTTGGGAACACCGGGGAGCTGTTTTTT. This codes for CASSQVFGNTGELFF.

This sequence joins TRBV7-9 and TRBJ2-2; D is undetermined. CDR1 is SEHNR and CDR2 is FQNEAQ in the germline V gene (reference sequence). Trimming pared 3 bases from V and 8 bases from J, leaving 10 bases between. The CDR3 runs 13 residues. CDR3 residues: CASSFRVSGELFF. CDR3 in DNA: TGTGCCAGCAGCTTTCGGGTATCGGGGGAGCTGTTTTTT.

CDR3 DNA: TGTGCCTGGAGTTACAACGGGGGTGAGACCCAGTACTTC. It is translated as CAWSYNGGETQYF. This sequence joins TRBV30 and TRBJ2-5, with D perhaps matching TRBD2 (6 bases). Trimming pared 2 bases from V and 5 bases from J, leaving 12 bases between. CDR1 is GTSNPN and CDR2 is SVGIG in the germline V gene (reference sequence). There are 13 residues in the CDR3.

V gene TRBV29-1 combines with J gene TRBJ1-2; a possible D gene is TRBD1 (6 bases). The CDR3 runs to 14 residues. The germline V gene has CDR1 SQVTM and CDR2 ANQGSEA. With 7 bases removed from V and 5 bases from J, the gap between germline ends came to 20 bases. The CDR3 protein is CSANPGQGLYGYTF. DNA of the CDR3: TGCAGCGCCAATCCTGGGCAGGGGCTGTATGGCTACACCTTC.

This clone was seen just once. The chain has TRBV5-4 and TRBJ1-2, with D unresolved. The CDR3 consists of 12 residues. V shed 0 bases and J shed 8 bases, with 8 bases lying between them. CDR1 is SGHNT and CDR2 is YYREEE in the germline V gene (reference sequence). The DNA for the CDR3 is TGTGCCAGCAGCTTGGCCTTAAAGGGCTACACCTTC. Amino acid sequence: CASSLALKGYTF.

J is TRBJ2-3 and V is TRBV29-1, with D possibly matching TRBD2 (7 bases). The V gene lost 5 bases and the J gene lost 4 bases, with 13 bases spanning the gap. There are 13 residues in the CDR3. CDR1 SQVTM and CDR2 ANQGSEA come from the germline V gene. The DNA of the CDR3 is TGCAGCGTTCGCGGGGGCGCCTCAGATACGCAGTATTTT. Encoded protein: CSVRGGASDTQYF.

This rearrangement joins TRBV6-6 to TRBJ2-2; no clear D gene. This CDR3 spans 13 amino acids. Trimming took 0 bases from V and 6 from J, leaving 5 bases between them. The V gene's germline CDR1 is MNHNY and CDR2 SVGAGI (reference sequence). The CDR3 DNA is TGTGCCAGCAGTTACTCGAAATCCGGGGAGCTGTTTTTT. Protein product: CASSYSKSGELFF.

The V and J genes are TRBV30 and TRBJ2-5, with D unresolved. Germline CDR1 reads GTSNPN; CDR2 reads SVGIG (reference sequence). This CDR3 has 14 residues. Trimming took off 0 bases at V and 0 bases at J, with 8 bases between the two ends. The CDR3 reads CAWSVKVDQETQYF. CDR3 sequence (DNA): TGTGCCTGGAGTGTGAAAGTAGACCAAGAGACCCAGTACTTC. Complete variable domain (other parts from reference TRBV30 and TRBJ2-5): SQTIHQWPATLVQPVGSPLSLECTVEGTSNPNLYWYRQAAGRGLQLLFYSVGIGQISSEVPQNLSASRPQDRQFILSSKKLLLSDSGFYLCAWSVKVDQETQYFGPGTRLLVL.

The J gene is TRBJ2-1, the V gene TRBV4-1, with 8 bases lining up with TRBD1. CDR3 length: 17 residues. V dropped 0 bases and J dropped 1; count of bases not matched to a gene: 5. Germline CDR1 is MGHRA and CDR2 is YSYEKL. CDR3 sequence reads: CASSQDLRQGSYNEQFF. CDR3 nucleotides: TGCGCCAGCAGCCAAGATTTAAGACAGGGGTCCTACAATGAGCAGTTCTTC.

This clone was seen a single time. The J gene is TRBJ1-2, the V gene TRBV9; 7 nucleotides line up with TRBD1. The CDR3 is made up of 16 amino acids. The V gene end was trimmed by 4 bases and the J gene end by 1 base; junction bases not matched to a gene: 10. Per the germline V gene, CDR1 is SGDLS and CDR2 is YYNGEE. CDR3 sequence (DNA): TGTGCCAGCAGCTTCACTCGGACAGGATATAACTATGGCTACACCTTC. It encodes CASSFTRTGYNYGYTF.

The V call is TRBV5-1, the J call TRBJ2-1, with D unclear. Germline V lookup: CDR1 SGHRS, CDR2 YFSETQ. V was trimmed by 0 bases and J by 0 bases, leaving 7 bases between them. This CDR3 contains 15 residues. The CDR3, as DNA: TGCGCCAGCAGCTTGGGGGCAGGCTCCTACAATGAGCAGTTCTTC. Residues: CASSLGAGSYNEQFF.

The chain links TRBV5-4 to TRBJ1-1, with D possibly being TRBD1 (5 bases). V was shortened by 0 bases and J by 2 bases, with 11 bases between the two germline ends. Germline CDR1 and CDR2: SGHNT and YYREEE (reference sequence). The CDR3 is made up of 15 amino acids. The CDR3 sequence is CASSLVVRENTEAFF. The CDR3 nucleotides are TGTGCCAGCAGCTTGGTCGTCAGGGAAAACACTGAAGCTTTCTTT.

V is TRBV6-1 and J is TRBJ2-2, with unresolved D. Trimming took 8 bases from V and 4 from J, leaving 11 bases between them. The CDR3 extends over 13 amino acids. The germline CDR1 and CDR2 sequences are MNHNS and SASEGT. The CDR3 DNA reads TGTGCCAGCTCTAAAGCACTCACCGGGGAGCTGTTTTTT. Its protein product is CASSKALTGELFF.

The chain joins TRBV12-5 to TRBJ2-2, with a tentative D call TRBD2 (7 bases). The CDR3 covers 15 residues. The V end lost 5 bases, the J end lost 7 bases, and 17 bases lay between the germline ends. CDR1 and CDR2 (germline): LGHNT, FRNRAP. The CDR3 nucleotides are TGTGCTAGTGGTGGGGAAGGGGGAGGGGGCGGGGAGCTGTTTTTT. Protein: CASGGEGGGGGELFF.

The chain links TRBV13 to TRBJ2-2, with D unresolved. This CDR3 contains 12 residues. Germline V gives CDR1 PRHDT, CDR2 FYEKMQ (reference sequence). The ends were cut back, 5 bases at V and 4 bases at J, with 5 bases in the middle. The DNA of the CDR3 is TGTGCCAGCAGCCCGTCCACCGGGGAGCTGTTTTTT. Its translation: CASSPSTGELFF.